Listed below are T cell receptor beta chains from one sample, sequenced in a study of blood T cell repertoires in COVID-19. Measured with immunoSEQ multiplex PCR; TCRdb has only the in-frame clones, and not every one. Here the sample spans over 100,000 clones, over 70% being singletons. The source material was peripheral blood. These receptors all stem from a woman between 65 and 79 years old with acute or convalescent COVID-19. The CDR3 runs from the conserved cysteine through the conserved F or W. D genes are given only for firm matches. Only part of the rows carry a size: once, few, many, or a class if the clone is expanded.

clone_size: NA
j_call: TRBJ1-2
d_call: NA
v_call: TRBV7-6
cdr3_nt: TGTGCCAGCAGCTTAGGTGACGCAGGGGCCTATGGCTACACCTTC
cdr3_aa: CASSLGDAGAYGYTF

clone_size: NA
j_call: TRBJ1-1
d_call: NA
v_call: TRBV28
cdr3_nt: TGTGCCAGCAGTCCCGCCACAGGGACAAACACTGAAGCTTTCTTT
cdr3_aa: CASSPATGTNTEAFF

clone_size: once
j_call: TRBJ1-2
d_call: NA
v_call: TRBV15
cdr3_nt: TGTGCCACCAGCCCGGGCGGGACCTATGGCTACACCTTC
cdr3_aa: CATSPGGTYGYTF

clone_size: NA
j_call: TRBJ1-2
d_call: TRBD1
v_call: TRBV5-1
cdr3_nt: TGCGCCAGCAGCTACTACTCCGGGACAGGAGATGGCTACACCTTC
cdr3_aa: CASSYYSGTGDGYTF

clone_size: NA
j_call: TRBJ1-2
d_call: TRBD1
v_call: TRBV7-2
cdr3_nt: TGTGCCAGCAGCCAAAGGACAGGGGGCGATAGGAACTATGGCTACACCTTC
cdr3_aa: CASSQRTGGDRNYGYTF

clone_size: NA
j_call: TRBJ2-7
d_call: TRBD2
v_call: TRBV4-1
cdr3_nt: TGCGCCAGCAGCCAAGATCGTACGACTAGCGGACTCAGAAACTTC
cdr3_aa: CASSQDRTTSGLRNF

clone_size: NA
j_call: TRBJ2-5
d_call: NA
v_call: TRBV11-2
cdr3_nt: TGTGCCAGCAGCTTCAGGGCCCACCAAGAGACCCAGTACTTC
cdr3_aa: CASSFRAHQETQYF

clone_size: NA
j_call: TRBJ2-1
d_call: NA
v_call: TRBV11-3
cdr3_nt: TGTGCCAGCAGCCATGGGGACTTAGGGAATGAGCAGTTCTTC
cdr3_aa: CASSHGDLGNEQFF

clone_size: few
j_call: TRBJ2-1
d_call: NA
v_call: TRBV5-4
cdr3_nt: TGTGCCAGCAGCTTGGAGGGGGGGTGGAATGAGCAGTTCTTC
cdr3_aa: CASSLEGGWNEQFF

clone_size: NA
j_call: TRBJ2-7
d_call: TRBD1
v_call: TRBV4-1
cdr3_nt: TGCGCCAGCAGCCTAACTCCGGGACAGGGTGTTTCAACGCAGTACTTC
cdr3_aa: CASSLTPGQGVSTQYF

clone_size: NA
j_call: TRBJ2-7
d_call: TRBD2
v_call: TRBV9
cdr3_nt: TGTGCCAGCAGCGCGGGGGGTGCCGTAGTTGGCGAGCAGTACTTC
cdr3_aa: CASSAGGAVVGEQYF

clone_size: NA
j_call: TRBJ2-1
d_call: NA
v_call: TRBV15
cdr3_nt: TGTGCCACCAGCAGAGTAGCTGGATCTGAGCAGTTCTTC
cdr3_aa: CATSRVAGSEQFF

clone_size: NA
j_call: TRBJ1-1
d_call: NA
v_call: TRBV6-5
cdr3_nt: TGTGCCAGCAGGTTCACAGGGCCGAACACTGAAGCTTTCTTT
cdr3_aa: CASRFTGPNTEAFF

clone_size: NA
j_call: TRBJ2-7
d_call: NA
v_call: TRBV9
cdr3_nt: TGTGCCAGCAGCCCACAGGGACACGAGCAGTACTTC
cdr3_aa: CASSPQGHEQYF

clone_size: NA
j_call: TRBJ2-1
d_call: NA
v_call: TRBV19
cdr3_nt: TGTGCCAGTAGGCCTCACCTTAGCGGAGGATCCTACAATGAGCAGTTCTTC
cdr3_aa: CASRPHLSGGSYNEQFF

clone_size: few
j_call: TRBJ1-4
d_call: TRBD1
v_call: TRBV19
cdr3_nt: TGTGCCAGTAGTATAGCCGTCGGGACAGGCGGGCTGTTTTTT
cdr3_aa: CASSIAVGTGGLFF

clone_size: NA
j_call: TRBJ2-7
d_call: NA
v_call: TRBV7-6
cdr3_nt: TGTGCCAGCAGCTACCCCGGTGCGGGATCCTACGAGCAGTACTTC
cdr3_aa: CASSYPGAGSYEQYF

clone_size: NA
j_call: TRBJ1-1
d_call: TRBD1
v_call: TRBV6-5
cdr3_nt: TGTGCCAGCAGTAGGTGGGACAGGGTTAACACTGAAGCTTTCTTT
cdr3_aa: CASSRWDRVNTEAFF

clone_size: NA
j_call: TRBJ2-2
d_call: NA
v_call: TRBV6-6
cdr3_nt: TGTGCCAGCAGTTACTCCGTCGGGCAGGGGACCGGGGAGCTGTTTTTT
cdr3_aa: CASSYSVGQGTGELFF

clone_size: NA
j_call: TRBJ2-7
d_call: NA
v_call: TRBV18
cdr3_nt: TGTGCCAGCTCACCACGTGGACAGAGTAGCGAGCAGTACTTC
cdr3_aa: CASSPRGQSSEQYF

clone_size: once
j_call: TRBJ2-5
d_call: TRBD2
v_call: TRBV9
cdr3_nt: TGTGCCAGCAGCGTCAGCACGGCTAGCGGGGGGGTGCTCACCCAAGAGACCCAGTACTTC
cdr3_aa: CASSVSTASGGVLTQETQYF

clone_size: NA
j_call: TRBJ2-3
d_call: NA
v_call: TRBV6-5
cdr3_nt: TGTGCCAGCAGTCTGACAGGCGGACACACAGATACGCAGTATTTT
cdr3_aa: CASSLTGGHTDTQYF

clone_size: NA
j_call: TRBJ2-6
d_call: NA
v_call: TRBV6-5
cdr3_nt: TGTGCCAGCGGGAGGAGGAGCTCTGGGGCCAACGTCCTGACTTTC
cdr3_aa: CASGRRSSGANVLTF

clone_size: NA
j_call: TRBJ2-3
d_call: NA
v_call: TRBV18
cdr3_nt: TGTGCCAGCTCCCCCCGGGGGACTAGCACAGATACGCAGTATTTT
cdr3_aa: CASSPRGTSTDTQYF

clone_size: once
j_call: TRBJ2-7
d_call: TRBD2
v_call: TRBV7-8
cdr3_nt: TGTGCCAGCAGGCCTGCTCTAGCGGGAGAAATCGAGCAGTACTTC
cdr3_aa: CASRPALAGEIEQYF

clone_size: NA
j_call: TRBJ2-1
d_call: NA
v_call: TRBV5-1
cdr3_nt: TGCGCCAGCAGCTCCGGGATTGGTCGCTCCTACAATGAGCAGTTCTTC
cdr3_aa: CASSSGIGRSYNEQFF

clone_size: NA
j_call: TRBJ2-7
d_call: NA
v_call: TRBV18
cdr3_nt: TGTGCCAGCTCACCAGGCAGGAACTACGAGCAGTACTTC
cdr3_aa: CASSPGRNYEQYF

clone_size: NA
j_call: TRBJ1-1
d_call: TRBD1
v_call: TRBV7-9
cdr3_nt: TGTGCCAGCAGTTACGGGACAGGGGAGGCTTTCTTT
cdr3_aa: CASSYGTGEAFF

clone_size: once
j_call: TRBJ2-2
d_call: TRBD2
v_call: TRBV18
cdr3_nt: TGTGCCAGCTCACCACTGGGACTAGCTCTGTTAACCGGGGAGCTGTTTTTT
cdr3_aa: CASSPLGLALLTGELFF

clone_size: NA
j_call: TRBJ1-6
d_call: TRBD1
v_call: TRBV19
cdr3_nt: TGTGCCAGCCGACCGGGACAGGGAAAAAGGGTTAGGTCACCCCTCCACTTT
cdr3_aa: CASRPGQGKRVRSPLHF